These T cell receptor beta chains were read from a single sample in a study of blood T cell repertoires in COVID-19. TCRdb keeps only in-frame clones here, not all; method: immunoSEQ multiplex PCR. The data contain about 110,000 clones, more than 75% of them singletons. The sample taken for sequencing was peripheral blood. Receptors were obtained from a human donor in a cohort sampled during active COVID-19. CDR3s leave out the opening cysteine and the closing phenylalanine or tryptophan. Each record gives: V gene, J gene, CDR3 protein.

TRBV5-6	TRBJ1-1	ASSWRGPLNTEAF
TRBV3-1/TRBV3-2	TRBJ2-2	ASSQDSSGGELF
TRBV7-9	TRBJ1-1	ASSRQGWPEAF
TRBV7-2	TRBJ2-4	ASSLTGTSLAKNIQY
TRBV3-1/TRBV3-2	TRBJ1-1	ASSQDYRGQGSEAF
TRBV5-1	TRBJ2-1	ASSLVQGFPYEQF
TRBV19	TRBJ1-2	ASSIQTGIGGYT
TRBV2	TRBJ2-3	ASSERRWGSSDTQY
TRBV7-8	TRBJ2-5	ASSLAYSGQETQY
TRBV14	TRBJ2-3	ASSHTGVVSDTQY
TRBV14	TRBJ2-5	ASSHLQGKVRETQY
TRBV7-2	TRBJ2-3	ASSSQGAKDTQY
TRBV5-1	TRBJ1-5	ASSWEPGQGNQPQH
TRBV9	TRBJ2-7	ASSGTGEPYEQY
TRBV6-6	TRBJ1-3	ASSYPEVGNTIY
TRBV30	TRBJ2-7	AWTTGTGVYEQY
TRBV30	TRBJ1-2	AWSVRAGIGYT
TRBV28	TRBJ2-3	AIRTPSADTQY
TRBV12-3/TRBV12-4	TRBJ1-6	ASSGTANSPLH
TRBV30	TRBJ1-2	AWSNSGGGYT
TRBV5-1	TRBJ1-5	ASSLTGNQPQH
TRBV7-8	TRBJ1-1	ASSRALGGSEAF
TRBV14	TRBJ1-2	ASSPLWDSRDGSYGYT
TRBV5-1	TRBJ2-3	ASSLLAVNTDTQY
TRBV5-4	TRBJ2-7	ASSLTGVAYEQY
TRBV28	TRBJ2-7	ASSLPQAPYEQY
TRBV20-1	TRBJ1-2	SAITAYGYT
TRBV27	TRBJ1-1	ASSLGQGVNTEAF
TRBV6-1	TRBJ2-7	ASSERQGSEQY
TRBV5-1	TRBJ2-3	ASSLGRGTDTQY
TRBV3-1/TRBV3-2	TRBJ2-3	ASSPSSGITDTQY
TRBV28	TRBJ2-2	ASRGTALNTGELF
TRBV9	TRBJ2-2	ASSTTGGTNTGELF
TRBV25-1	TRBJ2-5	ASRPPGHTTSRETQY
TRBV3-1/TRBV3-2	TRBJ2-4	ASSLPGQDIQY
TRBV5-1	TRBJ2-5	ASSPLGGEKETQY
TRBV5-8	TRBJ1-1	ASSSDSRFSSNTEAF